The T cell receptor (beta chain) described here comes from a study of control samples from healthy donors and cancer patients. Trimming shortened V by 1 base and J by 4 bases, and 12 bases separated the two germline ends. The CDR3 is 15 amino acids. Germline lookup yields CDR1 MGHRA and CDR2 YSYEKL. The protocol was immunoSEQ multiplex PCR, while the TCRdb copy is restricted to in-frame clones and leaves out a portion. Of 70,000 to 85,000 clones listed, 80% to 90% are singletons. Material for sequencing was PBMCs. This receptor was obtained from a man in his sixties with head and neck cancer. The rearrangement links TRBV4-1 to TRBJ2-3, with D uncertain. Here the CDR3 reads CASSQGGGAADTQYF. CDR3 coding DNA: TGCGCCAGCAGCCAAGGTGGCGGAGCTGCAGATACGCAGTATTTT.